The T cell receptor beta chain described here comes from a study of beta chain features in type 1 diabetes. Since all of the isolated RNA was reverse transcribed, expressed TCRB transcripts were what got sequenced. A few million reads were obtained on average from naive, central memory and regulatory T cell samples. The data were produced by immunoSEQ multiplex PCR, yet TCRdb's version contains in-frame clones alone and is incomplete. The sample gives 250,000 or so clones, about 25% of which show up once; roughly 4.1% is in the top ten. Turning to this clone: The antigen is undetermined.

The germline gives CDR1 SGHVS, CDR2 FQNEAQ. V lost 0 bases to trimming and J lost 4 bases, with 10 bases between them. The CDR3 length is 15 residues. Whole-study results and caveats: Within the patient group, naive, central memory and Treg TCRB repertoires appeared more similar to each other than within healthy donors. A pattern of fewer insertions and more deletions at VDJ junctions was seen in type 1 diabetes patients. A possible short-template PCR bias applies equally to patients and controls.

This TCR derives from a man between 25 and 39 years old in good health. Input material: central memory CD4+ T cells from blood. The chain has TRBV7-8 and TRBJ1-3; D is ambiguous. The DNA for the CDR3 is TGTGCCAGCAGCTTAGCGGGCCCCCGGGGAAACACCATATATTTT. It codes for CASSLAGPRGNTIYF.